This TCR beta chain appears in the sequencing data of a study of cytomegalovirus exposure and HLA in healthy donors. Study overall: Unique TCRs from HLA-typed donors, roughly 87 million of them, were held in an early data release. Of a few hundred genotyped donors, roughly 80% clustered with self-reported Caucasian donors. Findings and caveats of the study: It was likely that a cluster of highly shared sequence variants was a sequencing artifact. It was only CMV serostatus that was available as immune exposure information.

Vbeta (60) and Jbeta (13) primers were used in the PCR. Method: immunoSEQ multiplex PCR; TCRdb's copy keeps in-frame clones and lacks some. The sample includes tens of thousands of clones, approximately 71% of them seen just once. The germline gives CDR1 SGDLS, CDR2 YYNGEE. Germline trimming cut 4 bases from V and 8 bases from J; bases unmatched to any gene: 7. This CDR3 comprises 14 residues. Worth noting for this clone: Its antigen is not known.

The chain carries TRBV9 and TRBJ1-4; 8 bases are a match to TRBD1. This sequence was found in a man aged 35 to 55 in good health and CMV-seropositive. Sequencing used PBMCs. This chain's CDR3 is CASSRRQGKEKLFF. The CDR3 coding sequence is TGTGCCAGCAGCAGACGACAGGGGAAAGAAAAACTGTTTTTT.